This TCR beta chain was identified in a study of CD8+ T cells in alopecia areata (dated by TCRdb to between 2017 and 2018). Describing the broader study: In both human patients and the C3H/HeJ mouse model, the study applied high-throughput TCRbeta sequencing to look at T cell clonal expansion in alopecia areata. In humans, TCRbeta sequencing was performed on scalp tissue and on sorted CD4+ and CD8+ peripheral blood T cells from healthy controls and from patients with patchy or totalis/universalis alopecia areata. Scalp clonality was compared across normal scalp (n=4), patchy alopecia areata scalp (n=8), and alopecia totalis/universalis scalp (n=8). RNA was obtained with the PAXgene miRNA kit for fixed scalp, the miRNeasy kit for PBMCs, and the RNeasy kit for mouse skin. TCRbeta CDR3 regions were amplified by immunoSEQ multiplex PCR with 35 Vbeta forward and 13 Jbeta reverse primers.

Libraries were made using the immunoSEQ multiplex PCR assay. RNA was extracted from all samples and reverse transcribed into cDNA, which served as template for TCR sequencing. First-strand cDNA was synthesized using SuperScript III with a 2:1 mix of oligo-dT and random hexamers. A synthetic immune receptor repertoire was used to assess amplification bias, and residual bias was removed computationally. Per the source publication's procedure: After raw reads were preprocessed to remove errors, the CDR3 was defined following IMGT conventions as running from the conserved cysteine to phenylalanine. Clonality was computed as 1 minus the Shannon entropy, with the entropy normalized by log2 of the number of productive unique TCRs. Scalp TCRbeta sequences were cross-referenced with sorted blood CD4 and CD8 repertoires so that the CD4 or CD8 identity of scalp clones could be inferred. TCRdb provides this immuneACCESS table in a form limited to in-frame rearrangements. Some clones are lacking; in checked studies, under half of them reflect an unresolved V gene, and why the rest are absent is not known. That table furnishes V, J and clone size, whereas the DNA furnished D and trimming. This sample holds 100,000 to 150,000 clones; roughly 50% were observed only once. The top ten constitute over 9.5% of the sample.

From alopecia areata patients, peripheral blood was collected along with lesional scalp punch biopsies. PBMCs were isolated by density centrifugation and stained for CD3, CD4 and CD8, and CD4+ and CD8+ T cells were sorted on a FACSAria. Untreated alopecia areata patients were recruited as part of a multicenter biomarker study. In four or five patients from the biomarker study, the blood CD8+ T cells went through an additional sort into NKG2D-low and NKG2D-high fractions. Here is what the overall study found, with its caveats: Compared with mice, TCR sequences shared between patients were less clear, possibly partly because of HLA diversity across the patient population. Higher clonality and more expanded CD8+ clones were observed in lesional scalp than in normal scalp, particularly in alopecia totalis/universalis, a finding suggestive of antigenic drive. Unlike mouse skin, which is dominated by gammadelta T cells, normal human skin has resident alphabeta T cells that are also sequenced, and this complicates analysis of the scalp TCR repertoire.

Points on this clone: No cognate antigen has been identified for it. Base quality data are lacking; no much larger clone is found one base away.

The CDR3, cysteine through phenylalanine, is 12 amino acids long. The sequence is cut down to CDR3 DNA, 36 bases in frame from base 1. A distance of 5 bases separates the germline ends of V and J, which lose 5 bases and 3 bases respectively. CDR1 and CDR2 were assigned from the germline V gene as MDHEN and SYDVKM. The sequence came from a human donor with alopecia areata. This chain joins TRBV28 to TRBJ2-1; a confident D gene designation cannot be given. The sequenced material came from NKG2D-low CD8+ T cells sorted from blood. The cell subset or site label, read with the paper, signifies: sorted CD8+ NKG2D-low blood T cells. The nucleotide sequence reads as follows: TGTGCCAGCAGTCGCTACTACAATGAGCAGTTCTTC. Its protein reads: CASSRYYNEQFF.